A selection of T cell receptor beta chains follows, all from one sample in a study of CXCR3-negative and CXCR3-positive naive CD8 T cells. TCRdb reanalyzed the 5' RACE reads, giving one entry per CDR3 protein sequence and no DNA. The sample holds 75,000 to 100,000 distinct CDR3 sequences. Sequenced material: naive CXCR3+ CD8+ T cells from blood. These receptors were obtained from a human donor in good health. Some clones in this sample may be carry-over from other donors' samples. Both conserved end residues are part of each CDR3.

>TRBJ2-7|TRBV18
CASSPPGLHSYEQYF
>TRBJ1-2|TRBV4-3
CASNDIRANYGYTF
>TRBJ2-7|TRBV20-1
CSASARARHEQYF
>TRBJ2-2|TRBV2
CANSGASNTGELFF
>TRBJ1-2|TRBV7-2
CASYPGTPAYYVYTF
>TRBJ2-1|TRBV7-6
CASSPLAGGSYNEQFF
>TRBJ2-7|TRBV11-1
CASSFSLGYEQYF
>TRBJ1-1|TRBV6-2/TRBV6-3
CASSPGGLTEAFF
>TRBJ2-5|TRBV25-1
CASRADTQETQYF
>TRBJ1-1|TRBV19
CASRVSTEAFF
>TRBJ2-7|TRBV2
CASSGGPSSYEQYF
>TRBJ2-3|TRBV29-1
CSVETLMGVTDTQYF
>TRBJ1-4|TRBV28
CASSPRGQASFFIGEKLFF
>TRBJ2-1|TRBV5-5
CASSLTNYNEQFF
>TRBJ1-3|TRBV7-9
CASSPYRESGNTIYF
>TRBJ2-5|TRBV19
CASSIGLDQRETQYF